A selection of T cell receptor beta chains follows, all from one sample in a study of human T cells and chemical hapten exposure. TCRdb reprocessed the RACE reads via MiXCR and lists one record per CDR3 protein. The repertoire holds more than 70,000 distinct CDR3 sequences, with under 14% as singletons. The sample here was whole blood, taken in connection with sensitization to the hapten diphenylcyclopropenone (DPC). Receptors originate from a man aged 18 to 30 with alopecia areata. Some clones in this sample may be carry-over from other donors' samples. Each CDR3 is given with its conserved first and last residue. The D gene is left open where the match is weak. Rows give clone size only sometimes, using once, few, many, or a class for an expanded clone.

J,D,size,V,CDR3,DNA
TRBJ2-7,TRBD1,many,TRBV6-5,CASTTGDRYEQYF,TGTGCCAGCACGACAGGGGACCGCTACGAGCAGTACTTC
TRBJ2-4,.,few,TRBV11-2,CASSHYREPKNIQYF,TGTGCCAGCAGCCATTACAGGGAACCCAAAAACATTCAGTACTTC
TRBJ2-5,.,.,TRBV27,CASGRLRGYQETQYF,TGTGCCAGCGGGAGATTGAGGGGCTACCAAGAGACCCAGTACTTC
TRBJ2-7,TRBD1,many,TRBV4-3,CASSPGTGSYEQYF,TGCGCCAGCAGCCCTGGGACAGGCTCCTACGAGCAGTACTTC
TRBJ1-5,.,many,TRBV2,CASEPGRPNTVHQPQHF,TGTGCCAGCGAACCGGGACGCCCGAATACGGTGCATCAGCCCCAGCATTTT
TRBJ1-1,.,many,TRBV6-5,CASSQLEGTEAFF,TGTGCCAGCAGTCAACTTGAGGGCACTGAAGCTTTCTTT
TRBJ1-2,.,few,TRBV28,CASSERTGYTF,TGTGCCAGCAGTGAACGGACCGGCTACACCTTC
TRBJ2-1,.,.,TRBV5-1,CASSSRRGYNEQFF,TGCGCCAGCAGTTCTCGTCGGGGGTACAATGAGCAGTTCTTC
TRBJ2-6,TRBD2,many,TRBV10-2,CASGALAGSGANVLTF,TGCGCCAGCGGGGCCCTAGCGGGCTCTGGGGCCAACGTCCTGACTTTC
TRBJ2-6,TRBD1,.,TRBV7-2,CASSPEGASGANVLTF,TGTGCCAGCAGCCCTGAGGGGGCCTCTGGGGCCAACGTCCTGACTTTC
TRBJ2-7,.,.,TRBV20-1,CSATWPGTYEQYF,TGCAGTGCGACTTGGCCAGGGACGTACGAGCAGTACTTC
TRBJ2-7,.,.,TRBV7-6,CASSPSGSYEQYF,TGTGCCAGCAGCCCCTCGGGCTCCTACGAGCAGTACTTC
TRBJ2-3,.,few,TRBV7-9,CASSLYRSTDTQYF,TGTGCCAGCAGCTTATACCGTAGCACAGATACGCAGTATTTT
TRBJ2-2,.,.,TRBV15,CATSRGDAGSGELFF,TGTGCCACCAGCCGGGGAGACGCGGGGTCCGGGGAGCTGTTTTTT
TRBJ2-5,.,.,TRBV27,CASSPFRGSGETQYF,TGTGCCAGCAGCCCTTTTCGGGGTTCAGGGGAGACCCAGTACTTC
TRBJ1-5,TRBD1,.,TRBV4-2,CASSQTGNQPQHF,TGTGCCAGCAGCCAGACAGGGAATCAGCCCCAGCATTTT
TRBJ1-1,.,.,TRBV29-1,CSVDYRVGTEAFF,TGCAGCGTTGATTATAGGGTGGGCACTGAAGCTTTCTTT
TRBJ2-3,TRBD2,few,TRBV7-9,CASSPPGGRGDTQYF,TGTGCCAGCAGCCCTCCGGGGGGGCGGGGAGATACGCAGTATTTT
TRBJ1-3,.,.,TRBV3-2,CASSLPGPLPGNTIYF,TGTGCCAGCAGCCTTCCGGGGCCCTTACCTGGAAACACCATATATTTT
TRBJ1-2,.,few,TRBV29-1,CSVGGVFEGYTF,TGCAGCGTTGGAGGGGTGTTCGAGGGCTACACCTTC
TRBJ2-4,.,few,TRBV11-2,CASSPFRGAKNIQYF,TGTGCCAGCAGTCCCTTTCGGGGAGCCAAAAACATTCAGTACTTC
TRBJ2-4,.,many,TRBV20-1,CSARRYTQLNIQYF,TGCAGTGCTAGACGGTACACCCAATTGAACATTCAGTACTTC
TRBJ1-6,.,few,TRBV7-9,CASSPRDPKAPLHF,TGTGCCAGCAGCCCCCGGGACCCTAAGGCGCCCCTCCACTTT
TRBJ2-1,.,many,TRBV29-1,CSVELETYNEQFF,TGCAGCGTTGAACTCGAAACCTACAATGAGCAGTTCTTC
TRBJ2-1,.,.,TRBV5-4,CASSLSPEQFF,TGTGCCAGCAGCTTGTCCCCTGAGCAGTTCTTC
TRBJ1-2,.,.,TRBV28,CASSFRRRSLYGYTF,TGTGCCAGCAGTTTTAGGCGCCGGAGTCTCTATGGCTACACCTTC
TRBJ1-5,TRBD1,.,TRBV6-6,CASRRPGQGGYSNQPQHF,TGTGCCAGCAGACGACCGGGACAGGGGGGGTATAGCAATCAGCCCCAGCATTTT